Listed below are T cell receptor beta chains from one sample, sequenced in a study of identical twins' blood T cells. TCRdb called the 5' RACE reads again in MiXCR, with one record for every CDR3 protein. The sample lists 350,000 to 450,000 distinct CDR3 sequences; roughly 30% were seen once. Sequences were obtained from PBMCs. These receptors came from a woman between 18 and 55 years old in good health. The CDR3 runs from the conserved cysteine through the conserved F or W. Fields, in order: clone size, D gene, J gene, V gene, CDR3 protein, CDR3 DNA. The D gene is left open where the match is weak. Only part of the rows carry a size: once, few, many, or a class if the clone is expanded.

- TRBD2 TRBJ2-1 TRBV6-2/TRBV6-3 CAGSSIKSASGRGGEQFF TGTGCCGGCAGTTCCATAAAGTCGGCTAGCGGGAGAGGAGGTGAGCAGTTCTTC
few TRBD1 TRBJ1-1 TRBV2 CASRGTGGTEAFF TGTGCCAGCAGGGGGACAGGTGGGACTGAAGCTTTCTTT
few - TRBJ2-1 TRBV25-1 CASWDRYNEQFF TGTGCCAGCTGGGACCGCTACAATGAGCAGTTCTTC
few - TRBJ1-1 TRBV5-4 CATRPPQRNTEAFF TGTGCCACCAGACCCCCCCAGAGGAACACTGAAGCTTTCTTT
- TRBD1 TRBJ1-2 TRBV6-6 CTSSKGQLNYGYTF TGTACCAGCAGTAAGGGACAGCTTAACTATGGCTACACCTTC
- - TRBJ2-3 TRBV10-3 CAISGGRSHTDTQYF TGTGCCATCAGTGGTGGGCGCTCCCACACAGATACGCAGTATTTT
- - TRBJ1-2 TRBV12-3/TRBV12-4 CAGSLSRSGYTF TGTGCCGGCAGTCTATCGAGGAGTGGCTACACCTTC
few - TRBJ1-6 TRBV18 CASSPVGADSPLHF TGTGCCAGCTCACCTGTGGGGGCCGATTCACCCCTCCACTTT
- - TRBJ2-1 TRBV10-3 CASTVDSYNEQFF TGTGCCAGCACGGTAGACTCCTACAATGAGCAGTTCTTC
- - TRBJ2-3 TRBV9 CASSPGVGDTQYF TGTGCCAGCAGCCCGGGGGTTGGAGATACGCAGTATTTT
- TRBD2 TRBJ2-5 TRBV20-1 CSARRLAGVETQYF TGCAGTGCTAGAAGGCTAGCGGGAGTAGAGACCCAGTACTTC
few - TRBJ1-2 TRBV20-1 CSASNRDGGEFGYTF TGCAGTGCTAGTAACCGGGACGGCGGGGAATTTGGCTACACCTTC
many - TRBJ1-1 TRBV11-2 CASSNTEAFF TGTGCCAGCAGTAACACTGAAGCTTTCTTT
- - TRBJ2-1 TRBV28 CATGLPMVYNEQFF TGTGCCACGGGACTCCCGATGGTTTACAATGAGCAGTTCTTC
few - TRBJ2-1 TRBV13 CASSSYPEQFF TGTGCCAGCAGCTCGTATCCCGAGCAGTTCTTC